A selection of T cell receptor beta chains follows, all from one sample in a study of blood T cell repertoires in COVID-19. Method: immunoSEQ multiplex PCR; TCRdb's copy keeps in-frame clones and lacks some. The sample yields roughly 140,000 clones, around 84% seen once. The sequencing sample was made of PBMCs or T cells enriched from blood (not recorded which). Receptors originate from a woman in her forties or fifties who had been exposed to COVID-19. The CDR3 runs from the conserved cysteine through the conserved F or W. Each record gives: clone size, D gene, CDR3 length, J gene, V gene, CDR3 protein, CDR3 DNA. The D gene is left open where the match is weak. The size entry is marked missing in some rows and otherwise reads once, few, many or a size class.

size: NA; D: NA; length: 12; J: TRBJ1-2; V: TRBV7-8; CDR3: CASSSFRDGYTF; DNA: TGTGCCAGCAGCTCGTTCAGGGATGGCTACACCTTC
size: NA; D: NA; length: 13; J: TRBJ1-1; V: TRBV15; CDR3: CATSRQGYTEAFF; DNA: TGTGCCACCAGCAGACAGGGGTACACTGAAGCTTTCTTT
size: once; D: TRBD2; length: 16; J: TRBJ2-3; V: TRBV4-3; CDR3: CASSQDRLAQRDTQYF; DNA: TGCGCCAGCAGCCAAGACCGACTAGCGCAAAGGGATACGCAGTATTTT
size: NA; D: NA; length: 15; J: TRBJ1-1; V: TRBV7-2; CDR3: CASSLEGGKDTEAFF; DNA: TGTGCCAGCAGCTTAGAGGGGGGGAAGGACACTGAAGCTTTCTTT
size: NA; D: TRBD1; length: 17; J: TRBJ2-7; V: TRBV18; CDR3: CASSPFATGTGASEQYF; DNA: TGTGCCAGCTCACCATTCGCAACCGGGACAGGGGCCAGTGAGCAGTACTTC
size: NA; D: TRBD1; length: 15; J: TRBJ2-7; V: TRBV6-5; CDR3: CASSRGTGRIHEQYF; DNA: TGTGCCAGCAGTAGGGGGACAGGTCGGATCCACGAGCAGTACTTC
size: NA; D: NA; length: 16; J: TRBJ2-6; V: TRBV6-2/TRBV6-3; CDR3: CASSYSGLAGANVLTF; DNA: TGTGCCAGCAGTTACTCGGGGCTTGCTGGGGCCAACGTCCTGACTTTC
size: NA; D: NA; length: 14; J: TRBJ2-2; V: TRBV5-3; CDR3: CARSLVVYTGELFF; DNA: TGTGCCAGAAGCTTGGTAGTCTACACCGGGGAGCTGTTTTTT
size: NA; D: NA; length: 16; J: TRBJ1-2; V: TRBV14; CDR3: CASSQDVAGVSYGYTF; DNA: TGTGCCAGCAGCCAAGACGTGGCAGGCGTTAGCTATGGCTACACCTTC
size: NA; D: TRBD1; length: 14; J: TRBJ1-1; V: TRBV5-4; CDR3: CASSPRDSITEAFF; DNA: TGTGCCAGCAGCCCCCGGGACAGCATCACTGAAGCTTTCTTT
size: NA; D: NA; length: 13; J: TRBJ1-2; V: TRBV12-5; CDR3: CASGPYAGDGYTF; DNA: TGTGCTAGTGGCCCCTATGCCGGGGATGGCTACACCTTC
size: few; D: TRBD1; length: 13; J: TRBJ1-2; V: TRBV12-3/TRBV12-4; CDR3: CASSPGTGAGYTF; DNA: TGTGCCAGCAGTCCTGGGACAGGGGCGGGTTACACCTTC
size: NA; D: NA; length: 16; J: TRBJ1-6; V: TRBV7-9; CDR3: CASSLGQENRFSPLHF; DNA: TGTGCCAGCAGCTTAGGACAGGAAAACAGGTTTTCACCCCTCCACTTT
size: NA; D: TRBD2; length: 13; J: TRBJ2-7; V: TRBV19; CDR3: CASSPGLVDEQYF; DNA: TGTGCCAGTAGCCCGGGACTAGTCGACGAGCAGTACTTC
size: NA; D: NA; length: 14; J: TRBJ1-5; V: TRBV7-8; CDR3: CASSSDTAEQPQHF; DNA: TGTGCCAGCAGCTCGGACACTGCGGAACAGCCCCAGCATTTT
size: NA; D: NA; length: 14; J: TRBJ1-5; V: TRBV27; CDR3: CASRPGVSNQPQHF; DNA: TGTGCCAGCAGGCCAGGGGTTAGCAATCAGCCCCAGCATTTT
size: NA; D: NA; length: 15; J: TRBJ2-6; V: TRBV11-2; CDR3: CASSLGQGLANVLTF; DNA: TGTGCCAGCAGCTTAGGGCAGGGACTGGCCAACGTCCTGACTTTC
size: NA; D: TRBD1; length: 13; J: TRBJ2-5; V: TRBV15; CDR3: CATSLDRVDTQYF; DNA: TGTGCCACCAGTCTCGACAGGGTGGACACCCAGTACTTC